A single sample gave rise to the 17 T cell receptor beta chains below, sequenced in a study of T cell responses to AZD1222 COVID-19 vaccine. TCRdb keeps only in-frame clones here, not all; method: immunoSEQ multiplex PCR. The sample lists roughly 110,000 clones; approximately 93% were seen once. Here the sequenced sample was peripheral blood, taken on day 0 of AZD1222 vaccination. Source of these receptors: an adult in good health.

Worth noting for this clone: Other DNA sequences in this specimen translate into the identical CDR3. The chain employs TRBV11-2 and TRBJ2-7, with 10 bases identical to TRBD1. CDR1 is SGHAT, CDR2 FQNNGV, per germline. The CDR3 totals 13 residues. Unmatched junction bases numbered 5, after V lost 5 bases and J lost 7 bases. This CDR3 is CASSPGQGREQYF. In DNA, the CDR3 is TGTGCCAGCAGCCCGGGACAGGGGAGGGAGCAGTACTTC. Together with reference TRBV11-2 and TRBJ2-7, the CDR3 gives the full variable domain: EAGVAQSPRYKIIEKRQSVAFWCNPISGHATLYWYQQILGQGPKLLIQFQNNGVVDDSQLPKDRFSAERLKGVDSTLKIQPAKLEDSAVYLCASSPGQGREQYFGPGTRLTVT.

The rearrangement links TRBV13 to TRBJ2-1, with no clear D. The V end was cut by 0 bases, the J end by 8 bases, with 14 bases between. The CDR3 runs 15 residues. From germline, CDR1 is PRHDT and CDR2 FYEKMQ (reference sequence). CDR3 in DNA: TGTGCCAGCAGCTTAGGGGGCGCGGTAATATATGAGCAGTTCTTC. Translated: CASSLGGAVIYEQFF.

The V gene is TRBV7-2, the J gene TRBJ1-6, with D perhaps matching TRBD1 (6 bases). CDR3 length: 14 amino acids. Trimming stripped 3 bases from V and 9 bases from J, with 12 bases between. Germline V gene data show CDR1 as SGHTA and CDR2 as FQGNSA. CDR3 loop: CASSFTEQGSPLHF. The CDR3 region has the DNA TGTGCCAGCAGCTTTACTGAACAGGGTTCACCCCTCCACTTT.

This clone is a singleton in its sample. This chain uses TRBV18 with TRBJ1-3, with TRBD1 identical over 8 bases. The junction had 6 bases not matched to a gene; V was cut back by 3 bases and J by 8 bases. The CDR3 is 14 residues long. Germline-derived CDR1 and CDR2 are KGHSH and LQKENI. The CDR3 DNA reads as TGTGCCAGCTCACCCTTGGACAGGGTTGACACCATATATTTT. Translated, it gives CASSPLDRVDTIYF.

The chain has TRBV18 and TRBJ1-2; possible D gene TRBD1, 6 bases. The germline CDR1 and CDR2 sequences are KGHSH and LQKENI. The CDR3 covers 14 residues. V lost 6 bases, J lost 2 bases, and 13 bases lay in between. For the CDR3, the DNA is TGTGCCAGCTCGCGGGACACAACAAACTATGGCTACACCTTC. Protein sequence: CASSRDTTNYGYTF.

In regard to this clone: One end of the junction fails to match germline, which may point to a read error. The chain recombines TRBV5-6 with TRBJ2-5, with D tentatively TRBD1 (5 bases). CDR1 is SGHDT, CDR2 YYEEEE, per germline. There are 13 residues in the CDR3. In DNA form, the CDR3 reads TGTGCCAGCAGAACAACAGGCCAACAGACCCAGTACTTC. This sequence encodes CASRTTGQQTQYF.

This rearrangement joins TRBV6-5 to TRBJ1-5; maybe TRBD1 (6 bases). This CDR3 has 14 amino acids. Trimming left V 7 bases short and J 5 bases short, with 15 bases between. The germline V gene has CDR1 MNHEY and CDR2 SVGAGI. CDR3: CASNLDRSDQPQHF. The CDR3 DNA reads as TGTGCCAGCAACCTAGACAGGAGTGATCAGCCCCAGCATTTT.

This sequence joins TRBV28 and TRBJ2-1, with 8 bases matching TRBD2. The CDR3 contains 17 residues. Germline V gives CDR1 MDHEN, CDR2 SYDVKM. With V trimmed by 3 bases and J by 7 bases, 14 bases remained unmatched. CDR3 bases: TGTGCCAGCAGTTTTGCCCGAGCGGGGGCCTCGAGGAATGAGCAGTTCTTC. Translated, it gives CASSFARAGASRNEQFF.

The sample holds one count of this clone. This chain uses TRBV11-3 with TRBJ2-2; TRBD1 matches at 9 bases. The CDR3 totals 20 residues. Trimming at V came to 4 bases and at J to 1 base, leaving 16 bases not matched to a gene. The germline gives CDR1 SGHNT, CDR2 YENEEA. The CDR3 loop reads CASSSTPGTGREWNTGELFF. The CDR3 region has the DNA TGTGCCAGCAGCTCTACACCCGGGACAGGGCGTGAGTGGAACACCGGGGAGCTGTTTTTT. The full variable domain, rest sourced from reference TRBV11-3 and TRBJ2-2, is EAGVVQSPRYKIIEKKQPVAFWCNPISGHNTLYWYLQNLGQGPELLIRYENEEAVDDSQLPKDRFSAERLKGVDSTLKIQPAELGDSAVYLCASSSTPGTGREWNTGELFFGEGSRLTVL.

This clone was seen only once. The chain carries TRBV5-6 and TRBJ2-5, with unresolved D. CDR3 size: 16 residues. In germline, CDR1 is SGHDT, CDR2 YYEEEE. Trimming cost V 5 bases and J 5 bases, with 22 bases left between them. CDR3 sequence reads: CASSTLVGPKEETQYF. The CDR3 DNA sequence: TGTGCCAGCAGTACCCTTGTGGGTCCCAAGGAGGAGACCCAGTACTTC.

The DNA for the CDR3 is TGCGCCAGCAGCCCCAAGACAGGAGATTCACCCCTCCACTTT. Encoded protein: CASSPKTGDSPLHF. The chain recombines TRBV4-3 with TRBJ1-6; D is possibly TRBD1 (6 bases). In germline, CDR1 is LGHNA, CDR2 YSLEER. This CDR3 region has 14 residues. Trimming left V 4 bases short and J 8 bases short, with 12 bases between.

The rearrangement joins TRBV21-1 to TRBJ1-4; no check of the table's D call, TRBD1, against the DNA was made. TRBV21-1 is assigned pseudogene status. The CDR3 is 17 amino acids. The CDR3 sequence is CALLGGDRGRFGEKLFF. The CDR3 coding sequence is TGTGCGCTCCTGGGTGGAGACAGGGGGCGATTTGGTGAAAAACTGTTTTTT.

The V and J genes are TRBV6-1 and TRBJ1-4; TRBD1 agrees at 8 bases. Losses at the gene ends were 1 base for V and 3 bases for J; bases not matched to a gene: 1. This CDR3 has 15 amino acids. Germline lookup yields CDR1 MNHNS and CDR2 SASEGT. CDR3 DNA: TGTGCCAGCAGTGAAGGGACAGGGCCTAATGAAAAACTGTTTTTT. This sequence encodes CASSEGTGPNEKLFF.

The J gene is TRBJ1-2, the V gene TRBV6-5; 7 bases map to TRBD1. The CDR3 runs to 15 residues. Germline CDR1 MNHEY, CDR2 SVGAGI. V was clipped by 6 bases and J by 5 bases; unmatched bases: 12. CDR3 amino acids: CASSPRDSFPYGYTF. The CDR3 DNA reads TGTGCCAGCAGCCCCCGGGACAGTTTCCCGTATGGCTACACCTTC.

The rearrangement links TRBV19 to TRBJ2-3; tentative D call: TRBD2 (7 bases). V shed 4 bases and J shed 3 bases, with 14 bases lying between them. Looked up from germline, CDR1 is LNHDA and CDR2 is SQIVND (reference sequence). The CDR3 covers 15 residues. CDR3: CASSRGGASTDTQYF. Here the CDR3 DNA reads TGTGCCAGTAGTAGGGGGGGGGCGTCTACAGATACGCAGTATTTT.

The chain is built from TRBV28 and TRBJ1-1; D is possibly TRBD1 (5 bases). Per germline, CDR1 MDHEN and CDR2 SYDVKM. The CDR3 is made up of 18 amino acids. Trimming left V 4 bases short and J 0 bases short, with 21 bases between. CDR3: CASSSGFQLAIMNTEAFF. Here the CDR3 DNA reads TGTGCCAGCAGTTCAGGGTTCCAGCTCGCCATTATGAACACTGAAGCTTTCTTT.

The V gene is TRBV25-1, the J gene TRBJ1-2; the match to TRBD1 covers 12 bases. There are 14 residues in the CDR3. Germline V gene sequence: CDR1 MGHDK, CDR2 SYGVNS. J lost 8 bases, V lost 8 bases, and 9 bases had no gene match. The CDR3 DNA is TGTGCCAGCTGTGGGACAGGGGGCATAGAAGGCTACACCTTC. It encodes CASCGTGGIEGYTF.